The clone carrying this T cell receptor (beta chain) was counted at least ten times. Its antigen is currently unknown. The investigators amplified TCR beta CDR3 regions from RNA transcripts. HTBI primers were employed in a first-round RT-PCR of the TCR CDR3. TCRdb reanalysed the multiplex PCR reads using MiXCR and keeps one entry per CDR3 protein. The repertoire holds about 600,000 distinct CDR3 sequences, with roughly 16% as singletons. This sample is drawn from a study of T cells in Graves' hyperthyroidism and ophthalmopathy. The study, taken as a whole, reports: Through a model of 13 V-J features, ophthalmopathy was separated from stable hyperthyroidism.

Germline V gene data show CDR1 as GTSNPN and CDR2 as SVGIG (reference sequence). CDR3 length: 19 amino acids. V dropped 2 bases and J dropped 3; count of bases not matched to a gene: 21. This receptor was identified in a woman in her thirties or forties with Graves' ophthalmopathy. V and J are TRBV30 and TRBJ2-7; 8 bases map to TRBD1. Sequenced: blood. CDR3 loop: CAWSLGRVSYGQGSYEQYF. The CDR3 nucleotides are TGTGCCTGGAGTCTGGGCCGTGTGAGTTACGGACAGGGCAGCTACGAGCAGTACTTC.